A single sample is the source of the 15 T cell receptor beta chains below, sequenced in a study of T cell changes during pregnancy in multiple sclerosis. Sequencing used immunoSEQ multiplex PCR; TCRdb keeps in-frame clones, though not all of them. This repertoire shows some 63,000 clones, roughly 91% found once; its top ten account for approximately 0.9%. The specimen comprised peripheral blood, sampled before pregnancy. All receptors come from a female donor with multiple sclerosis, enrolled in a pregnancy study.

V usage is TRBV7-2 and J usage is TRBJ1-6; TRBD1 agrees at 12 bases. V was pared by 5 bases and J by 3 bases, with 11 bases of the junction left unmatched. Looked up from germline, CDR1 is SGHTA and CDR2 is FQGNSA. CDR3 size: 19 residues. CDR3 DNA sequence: TGTGCCAGCAGCCCGGGACAGGGGGCCCACCAATTCTATAATTCACCCCTCCACTTT. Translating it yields CASSPGQGAHQFYNSPLHF. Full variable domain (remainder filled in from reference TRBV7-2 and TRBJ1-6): GAGVSQSPSNKVTEKGKDVELRCDPISGHTALYWYRQSLGQGLEFLIYFQGNSAPDKSGLPSDRFSAERTGGSVSTLTIQRTQQEDSAVYLCASSPGQGAHQFYNSPLHFGNGTRLTVT.

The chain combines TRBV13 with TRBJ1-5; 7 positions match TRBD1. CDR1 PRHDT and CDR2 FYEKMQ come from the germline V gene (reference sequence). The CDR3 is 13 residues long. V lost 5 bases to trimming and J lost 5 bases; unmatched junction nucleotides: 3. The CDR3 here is CASSRDRDQPQHF. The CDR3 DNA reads TGTGCCAGCAGCCGGGACAGAGATCAGCCCCAGCATTTT. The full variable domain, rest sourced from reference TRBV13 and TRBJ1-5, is AAGVIQSPRHLIKEKRETATLKCYPIPRHDTVYWYQQGPGQDPQFLISFYEKMQSDKGSIPDRFSAQQFSDYHSELNMSSLELGDSALYFCASSRDRDQPQHFGDGTRLSIL.

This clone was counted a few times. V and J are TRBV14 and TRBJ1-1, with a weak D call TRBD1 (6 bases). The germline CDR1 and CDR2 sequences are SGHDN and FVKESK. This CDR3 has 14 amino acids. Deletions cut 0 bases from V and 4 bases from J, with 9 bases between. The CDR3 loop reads CASSQDLRGTEAFF. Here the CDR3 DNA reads TGTGCCAGCAGCCAAGATCTCAGGGGCACTGAAGCTTTCTTT. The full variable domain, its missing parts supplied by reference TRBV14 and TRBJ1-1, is EAGVTQFPSHSVIEKGQTVTLRCDPISGHDNLYWYRRVMGKEIKFLLHFVKESKQDESGMPNNRFLAERTGGTYSTLKVQPAELEDSGVYFCASSQDLRGTEAFFGQGTRLTVV.

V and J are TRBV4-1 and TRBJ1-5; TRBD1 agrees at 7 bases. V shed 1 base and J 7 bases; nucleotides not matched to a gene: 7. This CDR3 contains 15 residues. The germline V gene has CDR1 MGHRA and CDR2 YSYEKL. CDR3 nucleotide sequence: TGCGCCAGCAGCCAAGTGACAGGGCGACGGCAGCCCCAGCATTTT. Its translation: CASSQVTGRRQPQHF.

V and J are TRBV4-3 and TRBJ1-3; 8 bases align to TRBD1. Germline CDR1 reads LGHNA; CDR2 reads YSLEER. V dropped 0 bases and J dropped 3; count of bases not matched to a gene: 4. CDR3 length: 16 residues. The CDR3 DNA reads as TGCGCCAGCAGCCAAGAAACAGGGGGAGGTGGAAACACCATATATTTT. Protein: CASSQETGGGGNTIYF.

CDR3 bases: TGTGCCAGCAGCTTTGGTTCAGGGGGTCTTTCCACTGAAGCTTTCTTT. Its protein is CASSFGSGGLSTEAFF. The chain links TRBV5-6 to TRBJ1-1; 7 bases match TRBD1. Germline values: CDR1 SGHDT, CDR2 YYEEEE. The CDR3 contains 16 residues. V gave up 2 bases and J gave up 4 bases; unmatched junction bases: 11.

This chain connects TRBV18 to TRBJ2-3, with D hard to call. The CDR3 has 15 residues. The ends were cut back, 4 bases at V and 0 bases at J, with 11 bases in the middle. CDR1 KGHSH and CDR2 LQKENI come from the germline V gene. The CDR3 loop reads CASSLTVISTDTQYF. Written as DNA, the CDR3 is TGTGCCAGCTCACTAACAGTGATTAGCACAGATACGCAGTATTTT.

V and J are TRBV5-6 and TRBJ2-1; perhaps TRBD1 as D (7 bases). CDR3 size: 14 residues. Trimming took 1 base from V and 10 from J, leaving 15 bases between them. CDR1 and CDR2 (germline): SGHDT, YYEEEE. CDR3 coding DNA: TGTGCCAGCAGCTTGCCAGGGGGGACAGTGGAGCAGTTCTTC. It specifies CASSLPGGTVEQFF.

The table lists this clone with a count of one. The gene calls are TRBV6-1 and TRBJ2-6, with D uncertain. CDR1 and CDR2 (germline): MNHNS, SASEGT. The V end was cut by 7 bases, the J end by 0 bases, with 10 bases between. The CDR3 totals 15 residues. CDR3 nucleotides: TGTGCCAGCATCTTGCGGATCTCTGGGGCCAACGTCCTGACTTTC. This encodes CASILRISGANVLTF.

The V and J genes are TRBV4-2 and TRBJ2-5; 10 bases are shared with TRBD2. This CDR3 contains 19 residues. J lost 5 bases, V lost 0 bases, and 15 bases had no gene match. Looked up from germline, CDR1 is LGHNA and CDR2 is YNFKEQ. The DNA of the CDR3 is TGTGCCAGCAGCCAAGATCCCCCCGCGAGCGGGGGGGCCCTGGAGACCCAGTACTTC. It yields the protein CASSQDPPASGGALETQYF.

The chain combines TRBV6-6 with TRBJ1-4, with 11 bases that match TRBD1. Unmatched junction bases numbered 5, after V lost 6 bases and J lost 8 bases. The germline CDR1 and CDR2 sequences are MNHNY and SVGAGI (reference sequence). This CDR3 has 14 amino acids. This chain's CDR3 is CASRGQGVGEKLFF. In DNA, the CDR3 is TGTGCCAGCAGGGGACAGGGGGTAGGGGAAAAACTGTTTTTT.

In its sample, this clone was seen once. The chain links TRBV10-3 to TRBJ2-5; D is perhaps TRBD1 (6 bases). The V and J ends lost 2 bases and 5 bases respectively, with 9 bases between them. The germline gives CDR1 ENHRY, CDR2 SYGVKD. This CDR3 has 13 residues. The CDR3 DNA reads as TGTGCCATCAGTGAGGGGGGCTGGGAGACCCAGTACTTC. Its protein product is CAISEGGWETQYF.

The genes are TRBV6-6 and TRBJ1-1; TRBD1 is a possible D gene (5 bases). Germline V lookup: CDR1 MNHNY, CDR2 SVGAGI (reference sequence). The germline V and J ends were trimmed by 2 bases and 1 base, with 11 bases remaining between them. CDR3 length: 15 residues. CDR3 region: CASSYPGHPNTEAFF. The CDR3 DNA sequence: TGTGCCAGCAGTTACCCCGGACACCCGAACACTGAAGCTTTCTTT.

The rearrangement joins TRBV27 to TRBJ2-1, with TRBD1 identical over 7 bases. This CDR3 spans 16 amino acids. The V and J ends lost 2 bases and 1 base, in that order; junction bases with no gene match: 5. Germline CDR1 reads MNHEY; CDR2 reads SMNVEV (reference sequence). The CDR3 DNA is TGTGCCAGCAGTTTAGAGGGGGCAGGGTCCTACAATGAGCAGTTCTTC. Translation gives CASSLEGAGSYNEQFF.

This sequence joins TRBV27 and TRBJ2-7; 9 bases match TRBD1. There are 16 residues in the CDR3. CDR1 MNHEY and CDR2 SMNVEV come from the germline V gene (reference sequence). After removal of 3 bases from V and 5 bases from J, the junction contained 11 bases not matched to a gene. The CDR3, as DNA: TGTGCCAGCAGTTTCCTAGGACAGGGGCTTATCCACGAGCAGTACTTC. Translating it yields CASSFLGQGLIHEQYF.